These 18 T cell receptor beta chains originate from one sample sequenced in a study of blood T cell repertoires in COVID-19. The protocol was immunoSEQ multiplex PCR, while the TCRdb copy is restricted to in-frame clones and leaves out a portion. Of around 200,000 clones listed, roughly four fifths are singletons. Sequencing was carried out using peripheral blood. Source of these receptors: a human donor in a cohort sampled during active COVID-19.

CDR3 DNA sequence: TGTGCCAGCAGTGAGCCGGGGAGGTTGGACGAGCAGTACTTC. The encoded protein is CASSEPGRLDEQYF. The V and J genes are TRBV6-1 and TRBJ2-7; D is perhaps TRBD2 (6 bases). This CDR3 has 14 amino acids. CDR1 and CDR2 from the germline V gene are MNHNS and SASEGT. Trimming cost V 3 bases and J 5 bases, with 14 bases left between them.

The chain is built from TRBV3-1 (or the pseudogene TRBV3-2) and TRBJ2-5; the match to TRBD2 covers 7 bases. CDR1 is LGHDT and CDR2 is YNNKEL in the germline V gene (reference sequence). V lost 1 base and J lost 3; bases outside the gene matches: 5. The CDR3 loop spans 15 amino acids. The CDR3 sequence is CASSQVNGGKETQYF. The DNA of the CDR3 is TGTGCCAGCAGCCAAGTAAACGGGGGGAAAGAGACCCAGTACTTC.

V and J are TRBV2 and TRBJ2-4; maybe TRBD2 (5 bases). V lost 5 bases and J 0 bases, leaving 14 bases between the germline ends. The germline CDR1 and CDR2 sequences are SNHLY and FYNNEI. There are 16 residues in the CDR3. CDR3 DNA: TGTGCCAGCAGTCCGCCGGGTGGACTAGCCAAAAACATTCAGTACTTC. Its translation: CASSPPGGLAKNIQYF.

Written as DNA, the CDR3 is TGTGCCAGCAGCCCTGGACAGGGTATCTACGAGCAGTACTTC. It yields the protein CASSPGQGIYEQYF. The genes are TRBV11-3 and TRBJ2-7; 8 bases agree with TRBD1. CDR1 is SGHNT and CDR2 is YENEEA in the germline V gene. This CDR3 has 14 amino acids. The ends lost 5 bases at V and 3 bases at J; junction bases unmatched: 6.

This clone was seen just once. The chain has TRBV19 and TRBJ2-2; 10 bases are a match to TRBD2. CDR3 length: 17 amino acids. The ends lost 4 bases at V and 0 bases at J; junction bases unmatched: 5. The germline V gene encodes CDR1 LNHDA and CDR2 SQIVND (reference sequence). CDR3 sequence reads: CASSSLAGDPNTGELFF. In DNA form, the CDR3 reads TGTGCCAGTAGTAGCCTAGCGGGGGACCCGAACACCGGGGAGCTGTTTTTT. The whole variable domain, filled in from reference TRBV19 and TRBJ2-2, reads DGGITQSPKYLFRKEGQNVTLSCEQNLNHDAMYWYRQDPGQGLRLIYYSQIVNDFQKGDIAEGYSVSREKKESFPLTVTSAQKNPTAFYLCASSSLAGDPNTGELFFGEGSRLTVL.

The chain carries TRBV19 and TRBJ1-2; D might be TRBD1 (6 bases). Germline values: CDR1 LNHDA, CDR2 SQIVND (reference sequence). This CDR3 contains 12 residues. The V end was cut by 6 bases, the J end by 7 bases, with 12 bases between. CDR3 in DNA: TGTGCCAGTAGCAGGGGACGGATTGGCTACACCTTC. As protein: CASSRGRIGYTF.

This clone was recorded only once. The chain is built from TRBV19 and TRBJ1-1; D gene unclear. The germline V gene encodes CDR1 LNHDA and CDR2 SQIVND (reference sequence). This CDR3 region has 14 residues. Trimming removed 3 bases at V and 0 bases at J, with 8 bases between. This chain's CDR3 is CASSIEGMNTEAFF. The CDR3 coding sequence is TGTGCCAGTAGTATTGAGGGAATGAACACTGAAGCTTTCTTT.

The chain carries TRBV4-1 and TRBJ2-5; TRBD2 might be the D (5 bases). Germline values: CDR1 MGHRA, CDR2 YSYEKL. There are 15 residues in the CDR3. Trimming shortened V by 4 bases and J by 3 bases, and 15 bases separated the two germline ends. The CDR3 nucleotides read TGCGCCAGCAGCCCAGCAGTACTAGTAGAAGAGACCCAGTACTTC. Encoded protein: CASSPAVLVEETQYF.

Written as DNA, the CDR3 is TGTGCCAGCAGACCTCGCGGGACAGAAATCAATCAGCCCCAGCATTTT. The encoded protein is CASRPRGTEINQPQHF. The chain uses TRBV6-6 and TRBJ1-5, with 7 bases lining up with TRBD1. The CDR3 is made up of 16 amino acids. CDR1 is MNHNY, CDR2 SVGAGI, per germline (reference sequence). The ends lost 6 bases at V and 3 bases at J; junction bases unmatched: 11.

The chain combines TRBV6-5 with TRBJ2-1, with unresolved D. The germline V gene has CDR1 MNHEY and CDR2 SVGAGI. The CDR3 has 15 residues. V was pared by 3 bases and J by 7 bases, with 16 bases between. CDR3 sequence reads: CASSYNQAANNEQFF. CDR3 sequence (DNA): TGTGCCAGCAGTTATAATCAGGCCGCCAATAATGAGCAGTTCTTC.

This chain joins TRBV7-9 and TRBJ1-4, with D hard to call. The CDR3 contains 14 residues. Trimming stripped 6 bases from V and 0 bases from J, with 8 bases between. Germline CDR1 reads SEHNR; CDR2 reads FQNEAQ (reference sequence). CDR3 sequence reads: CASRATATNEKLFF. The DNA for the CDR3 is TGTGCCAGCAGGGCGACTGCAACTAATGAAAAACTGTTTTTT.

The rearrangement joins TRBV2 to TRBJ1-1, with D unclear. The CDR3 runs 13 residues. Trimming left V 3 bases short and J 5 bases short, with 10 bases between. CDR1 is SNHLY, CDR2 FYNNEI, per germline. This chain's CDR3 is CASSDFEVTEAFF. The CDR3 coding sequence is TGTGCCAGCAGTGACTTTGAGGTTACTGAAGCTTTCTTT.

This clone appeared a single time. The CDR3 nucleotides are TGCGCCAGCAGCCAAGGGGGTACGGGACTAGGGGTGGAAGAGACCCAGTACTTC. It encodes CASSQGGTGLGVEETQYF. V gene TRBV4-1 combines with J gene TRBJ2-5; 8 positions agree with TRBD2. Germline assignment: CDR1 MGHRA and CDR2 YSYEKL. V shed 1 base and J 3 bases; nucleotides not matched to a gene: 13. CDR3 length: 18 residues.

This chain links TRBV19 with TRBJ1-2; D unclear. Germline V gene data show CDR1 as LNHDA and CDR2 as SQIVND (reference sequence). This CDR3 contains 14 residues. With 2 bases removed from V and 2 bases from J, the gap between germline ends came to 9 bases. The CDR3 DNA is TGTGCCAGTAGTATACCCCACGGGAACTATGGCTACACCTTC. Protein product: CASSIPHGNYGYTF.

The chain is built from TRBV5-1 and TRBJ1-5, with TRBD1 identical over 8 bases. The trim removed 4 bases at V and 3 bases at J, leaving 3 bases unmatched. The CDR3 has 14 residues. In germline, CDR1 is SGHRS, CDR2 YFSETQ. The CDR3 region is CASSPTGANQPQHF. CDR3 coding DNA: TGCGCCAGCAGCCCGACAGGGGCCAATCAGCCCCAGCATTTT.

This clone was recorded a few times. The V and J genes are TRBV11-3 and TRBJ2-5; D perhaps matches TRBD1 (7 bases). V lost 1 base to trimming and J lost 3 bases, with 9 bases between them. In germline, CDR1 is SGHNT, CDR2 YENEEA. CDR3 length: 14 amino acids. The CDR3 bases are TGTGCCAGCAGCTTAGGCGGGACAGAAGAGACCCAGTACTTC. Its protein product is CASSLGGTEETQYF. Full variable domain (missing parts from reference TRBV11-3 and TRBJ2-5): EAGVVQSPRYKIIEKKQPVAFWCNPISGHNTLYWYLQNLGQGPELLIRYENEEAVDDSQLPKDRFSAERLKGVDSTLKIQPAELGDSAVYLCASSLGGTEETQYFGPGTRLLVL.

The rearrangement links TRBV2 to TRBJ1-6; 7 positions match TRBD1. The germline CDR1 and CDR2 sequences are SNHLY and FYNNEI. V was clipped by 6 bases and J by 6 bases; unmatched bases: 2. The CDR3 sequence is 13 residues long. The CDR3 is CASRWDSNSPLHF. The CDR3 coding sequence is TGTGCCAGCAGATGGGACAGTAATTCACCCCTCCACTTT.

This chain connects TRBV7-8 to TRBJ1-1; 8 bases agree with TRBD1. The CDR3 loop spans 16 amino acids. Germline assignment: CDR1 SGHVS and CDR2 FQNEAQ. The junction had 10 bases not matched to a gene; V was cut back by 3 bases and J by 4 bases. The CDR3 DNA follows: TGTGCCAGCAGCTTGAGTCCCCAGGGGGCTCTCACTGAAGCTTTCTTT. Translated, it gives CASSLSPQGALTEAFF.